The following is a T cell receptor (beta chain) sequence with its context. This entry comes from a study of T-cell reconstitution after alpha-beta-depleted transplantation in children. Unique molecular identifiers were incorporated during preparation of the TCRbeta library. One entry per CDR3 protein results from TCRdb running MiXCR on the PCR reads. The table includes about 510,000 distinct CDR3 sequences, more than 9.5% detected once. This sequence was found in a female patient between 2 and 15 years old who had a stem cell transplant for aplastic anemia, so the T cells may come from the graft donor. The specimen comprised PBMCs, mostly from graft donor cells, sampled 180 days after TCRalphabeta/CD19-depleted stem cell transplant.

CDR3 region: CASSLKYLVTDTQYF. The CDR3 DNA sequence: TGTGCCAGCAGTTTAAAGTACCTGGTGACAGATACGCAGTATTTT. The chain links TRBV27 to TRBJ2-3; D unclear. Germline V gene sequence: CDR1 MNHEY, CDR2 SMNVEV (reference sequence). CDR3 length: 15 amino acids. Trimming took off 2 bases at V and 3 bases at J, with 12 bases between the two ends.